The 23 T cell receptor beta chains presented below share a single source sample, sequenced in a study of blood T cell repertoires in COVID-19. Clones were sequenced by immunoSEQ multiplex PCR, and TCRdb holds only the in-frame ones, with some missing. The table includes 250,000 to 300,000 clones, over 75% detected once. The sequenced material came from PBMCs or T cells enriched from blood (not recorded which). These receptors were obtained from a man younger than 35 who had recovered from COVID-19.

This chain uses TRBV19 with TRBJ1-5, with 8 nucleotides matching TRBD1. From germline, CDR1 is LNHDA and CDR2 SQIVND (reference sequence). V gave up 9 bases and J gave up 3 bases; unmatched junction bases: 13. This CDR3 comprises 16 residues. Here the CDR3 DNA reads TGTGCCAGCCAGTCCAGGGGGCGAGGGGTCAATCAGCCCCAGCATTTT. Translated: CASQSRGRGVNQPQHF.

The chain joins TRBV6-2 or TRBV6-3 to TRBJ1-1; the D is unclear. Deletions cut 4 bases from V and 1 base from J, with 10 bases between. CDR1 is MNHEY and CDR2 is SVGEGT in the germline V gene. The CDR3 contains 14 residues. The CDR3 here is CASSFTVPNTEAFF. DNA for the CDR3: TGTGCCAGCAGTTTTACAGTACCGAACACTGAAGCTTTCTTT.

This chain joins TRBV9 and TRBJ1-5; D may be TRBD1 (6 bases). This CDR3 has 17 residues. Germline V lookup: CDR1 SGDLS, CDR2 YYNGEE. Trimming took off 3 bases at V and 2 bases at J, with 18 bases between the two ends. CDR3 bases: TGTGCCAGCAGCGAGGGGACATCTCCGAATGGCAATCAGCCCCAGCATTTT. It yields the protein CASSEGTSPNGNQPQHF.

This chain uses TRBV24-1 with TRBJ2-1; 7 nucleotides align to TRBD2. The CDR3 runs to 15 residues. V dropped 10 bases and J dropped 7; count of bases not matched to a gene: 15. Germline V gene lookup returns CDR1 KGHDR and CDR2 SFDVKD. CDR3 loop: CATGYEGGPRNEQFF. In DNA form, the CDR3 reads TGTGCCACAGGGTATGAGGGAGGGCCGAGAAATGAGCAGTTCTTC.

The chain employs TRBV7-2 and TRBJ2-7; 8 positions agree with TRBD1. The V segment lost 5 bases and the J segment 3 bases; nucleotides outside the gene matches: 9. The CDR3 consists of 15 residues. Germline lookup yields CDR1 SGHTA and CDR2 FQGNSA. Written as DNA, the CDR3 is TGTGCCAGCAGCGCTCAGGGGGCTATTAGCTACGAGCAGTACTTC. Translated: CASSAQGAISYEQYF.

J is TRBJ1-5 and V is TRBV28; D is possibly TRBD1 (5 bases). The V and J ends lost 4 bases and 10 bases respectively, with 14 bases between them. Germline CDR1 is MDHEN and CDR2 is SYDVKM. There are 13 residues in the CDR3. The CDR3 DNA reads as TGTGCCAGCAGTTACGGAGGGGAAGGCCCCCAGCATTTT. Translation gives CASSYGGEGPQHF.

The chain recombines TRBV4-1 with TRBJ1-3; 8 bases fit TRBD1. Germline trimming cut 4 bases from V and 8 bases from J; bases unmatched to any gene: 4. Germline CDR1 MGHRA, CDR2 YSYEKL. The length of the CDR3 is 13 residues. The CDR3 sequence is CASSLDRVDTIYF. The CDR3 DNA reads TGCGCCAGCAGCCTGGACAGGGTGGACACCATATATTTT.

In its sample, this clone was seen a few times. For the CDR3, the DNA is TGCGCCAGCAGCGCCCGACTAGCGAAGAACTACAATGAGCAGTTCTTC. This encodes CASSARLAKNYNEQFF. This chain joins TRBV5-1 and TRBJ2-1; 8 bases are shared with TRBD2. The germline V gene encodes CDR1 SGHRS and CDR2 YFSETQ. This CDR3 is 16 amino acids long. Losses at the gene ends were 4 bases for V and 3 bases for J; bases not matched to a gene: 9.

This clone came up once. V usage is TRBV30 and J usage is TRBJ1-1, with D tentatively TRBD1 (5 bases). Germline V gene sequence: CDR1 GTSNPN, CDR2 SVGIG (reference sequence). With 4 bases removed from V and 7 bases from J, the gap between germline ends came to 13 bases. This CDR3 is built from 12 residues. The CDR3 nucleotides are TGTGCCTGGATCAGAACAGGCGGTGAAGCTTTCTTT. This sequence encodes CAWIRTGGEAFF.

The rearrangement uses TRBV12-3 or TRBV12-4 and TRBJ2-3; D perhaps matches TRBD1 (6 bases). The CDR3 has 13 residues. Trimming removed 6 bases from V and 6 bases from J, with 13 bases in between. The CDR3 DNA is TGTGCCAGCAGCAGTCAACAGGGCGATACGCAGTATTTT. Its translation: CASSSQQGDTQYF.

The chain employs TRBV27 and TRBJ2-7, with 8 bases that match TRBD2. The V segment lost 4 bases and the J segment 0 bases; nucleotides outside the gene matches: 5. The CDR3 is 15 residues long. Germline V gene data show CDR1 as MNHEY and CDR2 as SMNVEV (reference sequence). Here the CDR3 DNA reads TGTGCCAGCAGTTCACGCGGGGGGAGCTCCTACGAGCAGTACTTC. Its translation: CASSSRGGSSYEQYF.

J is TRBJ2-1 and V is TRBV28; D is unresolved. The CDR3 sequence is 14 residues long. Trimming left V 4 bases short and J 7 bases short, with 14 bases between. CDR1 is MDHEN and CDR2 is SYDVKM in the germline V gene. In DNA, the CDR3 is TGTGCCAGCAGTTCCCTTCAATCCGGGAATGAGCAGTTCTTC. Residues: CASSSLQSGNEQFF.

The chain links TRBV5-1 to TRBJ2-7; no clear D. From germline, CDR1 is SGHRS and CDR2 YFSETQ. This CDR3 region has 14 residues. Trimming left V 2 bases short and J 3 bases short, with 12 bases between. The CDR3: CASSFSGGNYEQYF. DNA of the CDR3: TGCGCCAGCAGCTTTTCCGGCGGAAACTACGAGCAGTACTTC.

The chain is built from TRBV24-1 and TRBJ2-1; a possible D gene is TRBD1 (6 bases). The V end lost 5 bases, the J end lost 4 bases, and 14 bases lay between the germline ends. CDR1 KGHDR and CDR2 SFDVKD come from the germline V gene. This CDR3 comprises 15 residues. The CDR3 bases are TGTGCCACCAGTGCTCACAGGGTGGGATACAATGAGCAGTTCTTC. Protein sequence: CATSAHRVGYNEQFF.

This chain uses TRBV19 with TRBJ2-1; the match to TRBD2 covers 7 bases. The CDR3 runs 17 residues. V gave up 5 bases and J gave up 3 bases; unmatched junction bases: 13. Germline CDR1 reads LNHDA; CDR2 reads SQIVND (reference sequence). The CDR3 bases are TGTGCCAGTAGTTTTTCGGCAGGGAGGGTCAACTACAATGAGCAGTTCTTC. As protein: CASSFSAGRVNYNEQFF.

J is TRBJ2-7 and V is TRBV6-5; tentative D call: TRBD2 (6 bases). Germline-derived CDR1 and CDR2 are MNHEY and SVGAGI. Trimming stripped 0 bases from V and 1 base from J, with 10 bases between. CDR3 length: 15 amino acids. The CDR3 sequence: CASSYSSRGSYEQYF. The CDR3 bases are TGTGCCAGCAGTTACTCGAGCCGGGGGTCCTACGAGCAGTACTTC.

The genes are TRBV10-3 and TRBJ1-1, with no clear D. The CDR3 sequence is 15 residues long. The germline gives CDR1 ENHRY, CDR2 SYGVKD. Trimming took 4 bases from V and 0 from J, leaving 12 bases between them. The chain's CDR3 is CAISATTRVNTEAFF. CDR3 in DNA: TGTGCCATCAGTGCGACCACCCGGGTGAACACTGAAGCTTTCTTT.

The V and J genes are TRBV27 and TRBJ1-2; a weak D match, TRBD1 (6 bases). Trimming pared 5 bases from V and 4 bases from J, leaving 14 bases between. The CDR3 is made up of 14 amino acids. Germline V lookup: CDR1 MNHEY, CDR2 SMNVEV (reference sequence). Written as DNA, the CDR3 is TGTGCCAGCAGTCCCAATAGGGGGGGCTATGGCTACACCTTC. Translating gives CASSPNRGGYGYTF.

The chain employs TRBV5-1 and TRBJ1-1; possibly TRBD1 for D (5 bases). V was cut by 1 base and J by 0 bases, with 13 bases left in between. Germline V gives CDR1 SGHRS, CDR2 YFSETQ. CDR3 size: 16 residues. The CDR3 region is CASSLTEGPMNTEAFF. The CDR3, as DNA: TGCGCCAGCAGCTTGACGGAGGGACCGATGAACACTGAAGCTTTCTTT.

CDR3: CASSPGGTGGVSGYTF. The CDR3 DNA is TGTGCCAGCTCACCAGGTGGGACAGGGGGTGTGAGTGGCTACACCTTC. The chain recombines TRBV18 with TRBJ1-2; TRBD1 agrees at 11 bases. The CDR3 is 16 residues long. Germline V gene data show CDR1 as KGHSH and CDR2 as LQKENI. Trimming took 2 bases from V and 7 from J; bases not matched to a gene: 9.

The chain employs TRBV2 and TRBJ1-1, with D maybe TRBD1 (6 bases). Germline V lookup: CDR1 SNHLY, CDR2 FYNNEI. The germline V and J ends were trimmed by 2 bases and 4 bases, with 8 bases remaining between them. This CDR3 is built from 13 residues. The CDR3 region is CASSEQGSTEAFF. CDR3 bases: TGTGCCAGCAGTGAACAGGGGAGCACTGAAGCTTTCTTT. The full variable domain, completed using reference TRBV2 and TRBJ1-1, is EPEVTQTPSHQVTQMGQEVILRCVPISNHLYFYWYRQILGQKVEFLVSFYNNEISEKSEIFDDQFSVERPDGSNFTLKIRSTKLEDSAMYFCASSEQGSTEAFFGQGTRLTVV.

The CDR3 loop reads CASSSVRGRETQYF. The CDR3 DNA is TGTGCCAGCAGTTCCGTGAGGGGGCGGGAGACCCAGTACTTC. This rearrangement joins TRBV27 to TRBJ2-5; 7 bases align to TRBD1. V lost 4 bases to trimming and J lost 5 bases; unmatched junction nucleotides: 7. Germline CDR1 is MNHEY and CDR2 is SMNVEV (reference sequence). CDR3 length: 14 residues.

This chain connects TRBV19 to TRBJ2-3; TRBD2 aligns across 9 bases. This CDR3 is 16 amino acids long. J gave up 5 bases and V 5 bases, and 11 bases lay outside the gene matches. CDR1 is LNHDA, CDR2 SQIVND, per germline (reference sequence). The CDR3 DNA is TGTGCCAGTAGTCAGATCGGGACTAGCTGGGAAGATACGCAGTATTTT. It is translated as CASSQIGTSWEDTQYF.